The 30 T cell receptor beta chains presented below share a single source sample, sequenced in a study of vaccination and CD4 T cells after COVID-19 (dated by TCRdb to 2022 to 2024). Library generation was performed with PCR. The sequencer was an Illumina iSeq 100. At the Johns Hopkins FTIC core, DNA from the cultured CD4+ T cells underwent TCR sequencing with the Oncomine TCR Beta short-read assay. TCRdb ran its own pipeline on the public reads, namely fastp trimming at Q25 and MiXCR clone calling, and kept in-frame beta chains. Each entry merges the rows of one CDR3 protein and shows their most common DNA and genes. The sample records more than 12,000 distinct CDR3 sequences, roughly 52% of which are singletons. The top ten hold about 7.8% of the sample. These receptors have no identified antigens. Taken with the paper, the label for treatment or condition translates to: roughly ten-day PBMC culture with coronavirus spike peptide pools or control peptides (ViraFEST assay).

The material sequenced was CD4+ T cells from blood, cultured in vitro. The receptors were sampled from a human donor who had recovered from COVID-19.

This rearrangement joins TRBV6-1 to TRBJ1-3; D gene uncertain. V lost 2 bases to trimming and J lost 0 bases, with 14 bases between them. The CDR3 runs to 17 residues. Germline V gives CDR1 MNHNS, CDR2 SASEGT. The chain's CDR3 is CASSERLGGSSGNTIYF. As DNA, the CDR3 is TGTGCCAGCAGTGAACGTCTGGGCGGATCCTCTGGAAACACCATATATTTT.

V gene TRBV20-1 combines with J gene TRBJ2-7; weak D call: TRBD1 (5 bases). The CDR3 totals 15 residues. V lost 3 bases and J lost 0, with 15 bases in between. The germline V gene encodes CDR1 DFQATT and CDR2 SNEGSKA (reference sequence). The CDR3 loop is CSASFFQDTSYEQYF. CDR3 coding DNA: TGCAGTGCTAGCTTCTTCCAGGACACCTCCTACGAGCAGTACTTC.

This clonotype was recorded a few times. This rearrangement joins TRBV21-1 to TRBJ2-1. TRBV21-1 is annotated as a pseudogene. The CDR3 spans 15 residues. The CDR3: CASSKVSRIDNEQFF. Here the CDR3 DNA reads TGTGCCAGCAGCAAAGTGAGCCGCATTGACAATGAGCAGTTCTTC.

In DNA, the CDR3 is TGTGCCAGCACCCACACGGATGAAGAGACCCAGTACTTC. Translated, it gives CASTHTDEETQYF. V usage is TRBV27 and J usage is TRBJ2-5, with D unclear. V gave up 7 bases and J gave up 3 bases, with 12 bases separating them. In germline, CDR1 is MNHEY, CDR2 SMNVEV (reference sequence). The CDR3 is 13 residues long.

The chain uses TRBV7-2 and TRBJ2-5; D is unclear. The CDR3 has 14 residues. V was clipped by 1 base and J by 6 bases, with 12 bases between them. CDR1 SGHTA and CDR2 FQGNSA come from the germline V gene. The CDR3 nucleotides are TGTGCCAGCAGCTTAGGACGAGGTGGGCAGACCCAGTACTTC. Protein product: CASSLGRGGQTQYF.

This chain's CDR3 is CASIRGGPDKTQYF. For the CDR3, the DNA is TGTGCCAGCATAAGGGGAGGGCCTGACAAGACCCAGTACTTC. V gene TRBV6-1 combines with J gene TRBJ2-5, with 7 bases matching TRBD2. This CDR3 spans 14 amino acids. The germline CDR1 and CDR2 sequences are MNHNS and SASEGT. The junction had 11 bases not matched to a gene; V was cut back by 7 bases and J by 6 bases.

The chain employs TRBV10-2 and TRBJ1-6; D is unresolved. The V and J ends lost 4 bases and 8 bases respectively, with 9 bases between them. CDR3 length: 13 amino acids. Germline lookup yields CDR1 WSHSY and CDR2 SAAADI. The CDR3 sequence: CASSASWDSPLHF. CDR3 nucleotide sequence: TGCGCCAGCAGTGCCTCCTGGGATTCACCCCTCCACTTT.

This clonotype has more than one count but fewer than ten. J is TRBJ1-1 and V is TRBV2, with D possibly matching TRBD1 (5 bases). V dropped 5 bases and J dropped 7 bases, with 8 bases sitting between them. CDR3 length: 11 residues. Germline CDR1 and CDR2: SNHLY and FYNNEI. The CDR3 loop reads CASSTGVEAFF. The CDR3 DNA follows: TGTGCCAGCAGTACGGGGGTTGAAGCTTTCTTT.

V gene TRBV7-9 combines with J gene TRBJ1-6; D is possibly TRBD1 (6 bases). V was pared by 4 bases and J by 6 bases, with 19 bases between. CDR3 size: 17 residues. Germline V lookup: CDR1 SEHNR, CDR2 FQNEAQ (reference sequence). In DNA form, the CDR3 reads TGTGCCAGCAGCTCGGGAGAGCAGGGGTTATCTAATTCACCCCTCCACTTT. Translating gives CASSSGEQGLSNSPLHF. The full variable domain, with the rest looked up from reference TRBV7-9 and TRBJ1-6, is DTGVSQNPRHKITKRGQNVTFRCDPISEHNRLYWYRQTLGQGPEFLTYFQNEAQLEKSRLLSDRFSAERPKGSFSTLEIQRTEQGDSAMYLCASSSGEQGLSNSPLHFGNGTRLTVT.

CDR3 sequence (DNA): TGTGCCTGGAGCCCAGGGACTAGCGGAGAGACCCAGTACTTC. As protein: CAWSPGTSGETQYF. The chain has TRBV30 and TRBJ2-5; 11 bases agree with TRBD2. Per germline, CDR1 GTSNPN and CDR2 SVGIG (reference sequence). The V segment lost 3 bases and the J segment 4 bases; nucleotides outside the gene matches: 4. CDR3 length: 14 residues.

This chain links TRBV7-9 with TRBJ1-5, with TRBD1 as a possible D gene (5 bases). The CDR3 has 14 amino acids. V was cut by 4 bases and J by 9 bases, with 16 bases left in between. Germline CDR1 reads SEHNR; CDR2 reads FQNEAQ (reference sequence). The CDR3 region is CASSSWGPDAPQHF. CDR3 coding DNA: TGTGCCAGCAGCTCCTGGGGCCCCGACGCGCCCCAGCATTTT.

The J gene is TRBJ1-5, the V gene TRBV6-5; D unclear. CDR1 and CDR2 (germline): MNHEY, SVGAGI. The V end lost 4 bases, the J end lost 2 bases, and 9 bases lay between the germline ends. The CDR3 length is 14 residues. The CDR3 nucleotides are TGTGCCAGCAGTTTCTCCGGGGGCAATCAGCCCCAGCATTTT. It translates to CASSFSGGNQPQHF.

The table lists this clonotype with a few counts. The chain couples TRBV27 to TRBJ2-1, with 14 bases that match TRBD2. Germline V gene lookup returns CDR1 MNHEY and CDR2 SMNVEV (reference sequence). The CDR3 consists of 16 residues. With 7 bases clipped from V and 2 bases from J, the junction kept 4 bases outside the gene matches. DNA of the CDR3: TGTGCCAGCATGGGACTAGCGGGAGATACCTACAATGAGCAGTTCTTC. Protein sequence: CASMGLAGDTYNEQFF.

This clonotype has more than one count but fewer than ten. The rearrangement links TRBV20-1 to TRBJ1-5; D unclear. CDR1 and CDR2 (germline): DFQATT, SNEGSKA (reference sequence). V dropped 0 bases and J dropped 2 bases, with 8 bases sitting between them. The CDR3 consists of 14 residues. CDR3 DNA: TGCAGTGCTAGAGATCCGGAAGGCAATCAGCCCCAGCATTTT. Amino acid sequence: CSARDPEGNQPQHF.

The J gene is TRBJ2-6, the V gene TRBV5-1; 8 positions agree with TRBD1. Germline V gene data show CDR1 as SGHRS and CDR2 as YFSETQ. The CDR3 sequence is 16 residues long. After removal of 1 base from V and 1 base from J, the junction contained 1 base not matched to a gene. CDR3 sequence: CASSLTGGSGANVLTF. The CDR3 DNA reads TGCGCCAGCAGCTTGACAGGGGGGTCTGGGGCCAACGTCCTGACTTTC.

CDR3 amino acids: CASSLARVGSYNEQFF. DNA of the CDR3: TGTGCCAGCAGCTTAGCGCGGGTAGGCTCCTACAATGAGCAGTTCTTC. The chain uses TRBV7-9 and TRBJ2-1; D may be TRBD2 (5 bases). Trimming pared 0 bases from V and 0 bases from J, leaving 9 bases between. CDR1 is SEHNR, CDR2 FQNEAQ, per germline (reference sequence). The CDR3 loop spans 16 amino acids.

This chain uses TRBV20-1 with TRBJ2-3, with 9 bases aligning to TRBD1. Germline CDR1 DFQATT, CDR2 SNEGSKA (reference sequence). This CDR3 is 16 amino acids long. J lost 6 bases, V lost 3 bases, and 13 bases had no gene match. The CDR3: CSASPVPGQGYDTQYF. The CDR3 DNA sequence: TGCAGTGCTAGCCCGGTACCGGGACAGGGTTATGATACGCAGTATTTT.

The chain uses TRBV6-1 and TRBJ1-1; TRBD1 might be the D (6 bases). V dropped 7 bases and J dropped 2 bases, with 14 bases sitting between them. This CDR3 is built from 14 residues. Germline V gene lookup returns CDR1 MNHNS and CDR2 SASEGT. The CDR3 bases are TGTGCCAGCACCCTCTCGGACAGAAACACTGAAGCTTTCTTT. Its translation: CASTLSDRNTEAFF.

This clonotype was recorded a few times. The J gene is TRBJ2-2, the V gene TRBV27; the D is unclear. The CDR3 has 14 residues. Germline assignment: CDR1 MNHEY and CDR2 SMNVEV (reference sequence). Trimming took off 2 bases at V and 4 bases at J, with 8 bases between the two ends. CDR3 coding DNA: TGTGCCAGCAGTTTACGACTGTTCACCGGGGAGCTGTTTTTT. Translating gives CASSLRLFTGELFF.

This clonotype was detected a few times. The rearrangement uses TRBV30 and TRBJ1-2; unclear D gene. Germline V gives CDR1 GTSNPN, CDR2 SVGIG (reference sequence). The CDR3 contains 11 residues. Trimming took 0 bases from V and 7 from J, leaving 6 bases between them. DNA of the CDR3: TGTGCCTGGAGTGTATGGGGTGGCTACACCTTC. It specifies CAWSVWGGYTF.

The V gene is TRBV11-3, the J gene TRBJ1-1; 7 bases line up with TRBD1. The germline V gene encodes CDR1 SGHNT and CDR2 YENEEA. This CDR3 comprises 12 residues. J lost 14 bases, V lost 6 bases, and 12 bases had no gene match. The CDR3 reads CASSTQGVYVFF. As DNA, the CDR3 is TGTGCCAGCAGTACCCAGGGGGTATACGTCTTCTTT.

The gene calls are TRBV15 and TRBJ1-2; D not resolved. The CDR3 contains 15 residues. V was pared by 0 bases and J by 2 bases, with 10 bases between. Looked up from germline, CDR1 is LNHNV and CDR2 is YYDKDF (reference sequence). CDR3 in amino acids: CATSRDGMGNYGYTF. DNA for the CDR3: TGTGCCACCAGCAGAGATGGGATGGGCAACTATGGCTACACCTTC. Complete variable domain (other parts from reference TRBV15 and TRBJ1-2): DAMVIQNPRYQVTQFGKPVTLSCSQTLNHNVMYWYQQKSSQAPKLLFHYYDKDFNNEADTPDNFQSRRPNTSFCFLDIRSPGLGDTAMYLCATSRDGMGNYGYTFGSGTRLTVV.

V gene TRBV19 combines with J gene TRBJ1-6; weak D call: TRBD1 (6 bases). The germline CDR1 and CDR2 sequences are LNHDA and SQIVND (reference sequence). The CDR3 covers 17 residues. Trimming left V 5 bases short and J 8 bases short, with 22 bases between. The CDR3 bases are TGTGCCAGTAGTCCCCATCCCCCGGGGGCTTTAGATTCACCCCTCCACTTT. Translation: CASSPHPPGALDSPLHF.

This clonotype qualifies as medium-sized. This sequence joins TRBV12-3 or TRBV12-4 and TRBJ2-2, with no clear D. Trimming left V 6 bases short and J 1 base short, with 12 bases between. There are 15 residues in the CDR3. The CDR3 spells CASSPMLVNTGELFF. CDR3 sequence (DNA): TGTGCCAGCAGCCCCATGTTGGTGAACACCGGGGAGCTGTTTTTT.

This clonotype appeared a few times. The rearrangement uses TRBV11-3 and TRBJ1-2; D may be TRBD1 (5 bases). The CDR3 spans 13 residues. V lost 5 bases, J lost 8 bases, and 15 bases lay in between. Germline-derived CDR1 and CDR2 are SGHNT and YENEEA. In DNA, the CDR3 is TGTGCCAGCAGCCCCAGGGAAGAGCGCGGCTACACCTTC. As protein: CASSPREERGYTF.

This clonotype was counted a few times. The chain couples TRBV20-1 to TRBJ2-7; TRBD1 is a possible D gene (6 bases). This CDR3 contains 15 residues. The germline V gene has CDR1 DFQATT and CDR2 SNEGSKA (reference sequence). V was pared by 1 base and J by 0 bases, with 13 bases between. DNA of the CDR3: TGCAGTGCTAGAGGCGCCCAGGGGAACTCCTACGAGCAGTACTTC. Translated: CSARGAQGNSYEQYF.

The chain carries TRBV10-3 and TRBJ1-5, with D possibly matching TRBD1 (6 bases). The CDR3 runs to 16 residues. From germline, CDR1 is ENHRY and CDR2 SYGVKD. The V and J ends lost 5 bases and 4 bases respectively, with 18 bases between them. In DNA form, the CDR3 reads TGTGCCATCAGTCCCGTTCGAGGGGGACCAAATCAGCCCCAGCATTTT. Translated: CAISPVRGGPNQPQHF.

For this clonotype: One end of the junction is discordant with germline, which a read error may explain. The DNA for the CDR3 is TGTGCTAGCAGCCCGGGCGGGAGGGTGGTAGATACGCAGTATTTT. It encodes CASSPGGRVVDTQYF. V is TRBV7-7 and J is TRBJ2-3; 9 bases are a match to TRBD2. The CDR3 is 15 amino acids. CDR1 and CDR2 from the germline V gene are SSHAT and FNYEAQ (reference sequence).

The chain is built from TRBV6-2 or TRBV6-3 and TRBJ1-6; 7 bases map to TRBD1. The CDR3 totals 14 residues. Trimming removed 6 bases from V and 7 bases from J; junction bases left unmatched: 6. CDR1 and CDR2 (germline): MNHEY, SVGEGT. The CDR3 region is CASRQGQYNSPLHF. The CDR3 bases are TGTGCCAGCAGACAGGGACAGTACAATTCACCCCTCCACTTT.

This clonotype has just a few counts. The chain recombines TRBV20-1 with TRBJ2-3; D unclear. Trimming stripped 1 base from V and 1 base from J, with 3 bases between. Germline lookup yields CDR1 DFQATT and CDR2 SNEGSKA (reference sequence). This CDR3 comprises 12 residues. In DNA form, the CDR3 reads TGCAGTGCTAGAGGGGGCACAGATACGCAGTATTTT. Its protein product is CSARGGTDTQYF.